The 28 T cell receptor beta chains listed next were all sequenced from one sample in a study of blood T cells in healthy people across ages. A second PCR of 7 to 11 cycles used a sample-barcoded 5' primer and a J-beta primer mix. Via MiXCR, TCRdb re-called the 5' RACE reads, giving one row per CDR3 protein. The sample carries 650,000 to 950,000 distinct CDR3 sequences, roughly 44% recorded once. The specimen sequenced was blood. Receptors originate from a man aged 55-75 years in good health.

This clonotype was detected only a few times. V usage is TRBV28 and J usage is TRBJ1-3, with TRBD1 matching over 7 bases. J was trimmed by 1 base and V by 5 bases; bases with no gene match: 8. The CDR3 length is 16 residues. Germline V gene lookup returns CDR1 MDHEN and CDR2 SYDVKM. CDR3 DNA sequence: TGTGCCAGCAGTCCCGCGGACAGGACATCTGGAAACACCATATATTTT. Translating gives CASSPADRTSGNTIYF.

The chain carries TRBV7-6 and TRBJ2-7, with 12 bases lining up with TRBD2. The end of the DNA is better explained by TRBJ2-5, so the J call may be wrong. This CDR3 has 20 residues. Germline V gene lookup returns CDR1 SGHVS and CDR2 FNYEAQ. The CDR3 nucleotides are TGTGCCAGCAGCTTAGTTAGCCGGACTAGCGGGGCCCCGCGGGGAGAGACCCAGTACTTC. It yields the protein CASSLVSRTSGAPRGETQYF.

This rearrangement joins TRBV15 to TRBJ2-7; maybe TRBD2 (6 bases). Germline V gene lookup returns CDR1 LNHNV and CDR2 YYDKDF (reference sequence). V lost 3 bases and J lost 5, with 17 bases in between. The CDR3 has 15 amino acids. The CDR3 is CATSSRDSKPHEQYF. The CDR3 nucleotides read TGTGCCACCAGCAGTCGGGACTCCAAGCCCCACGAGCAGTACTTC.

V is TRBV20-1 and J is TRBJ2-7, with 11 bases fitting TRBD2. Trimming cost V 0 bases and J 6 bases; bases outside gene matches: 10. The germline V gene has CDR1 DFQATT and CDR2 SNEGSKA (reference sequence). The CDR3 extends over 16 amino acids. CDR3 nucleotide sequence: TGCAGTGCTAGAGATCGGGTAGCGGGGGGGCCTAGCGAGCAGTACTTC. Its protein is CSARDRVAGGPSEQYF.

This clonotype has just one count. The rearrangement uses TRBV20-1 and TRBJ2-4; perhaps TRBD1 as D (6 bases). CDR1 and CDR2 from the germline V gene are DFQATT and SNEGSKA (reference sequence). CDR3 length: 16 amino acids. Trimming took off 3 bases at V and 3 bases at J, with 18 bases between the two ends. CDR3 amino acids: CSASGDPFRGKNIQYF. The DNA of the CDR3 is TGCAGTGCTAGCGGGGACCCCTTCAGGGGCAAAAACATTCAGTACTTC.

There are a few counts of this clonotype. This sequence joins TRBV14 and TRBJ1-2, with no clear D. Germline loops: CDR1 SGHDN, CDR2 FVKESK. Trimming left V 0 bases short and J 8 bases short, with 13 bases between. The CDR3 runs to 14 residues. CDR3 loop: CASSQDFGVGGYTF. CDR3 nucleotide sequence: TGTGCCAGCAGCCAAGATTTCGGGGTAGGAGGCTACACCTTC.

V usage is TRBV4-1 and J usage is TRBJ1-1; D remains ambiguous. This CDR3 has 15 residues. Trimming took off 4 bases at V and 5 bases at J, with 17 bases between the two ends. Germline V gene lookup returns CDR1 MGHRA and CDR2 YSYEKL. The DNA of the CDR3 is TGCGCCAGCAGCCCCCCAAGGGCGGGTGGAACTGAAGCTTTCTTT. Residues: CASSPPRAGGTEAFF.

The V call is TRBV9, the J call TRBJ1-6, with D unclear. V shed 3 bases and J shed 7 bases, with 5 bases lying between them. CDR3 length equals 12 residues. In germline, CDR1 is SGDLS, CDR2 YYNGEE. The CDR3, as DNA: TGTGCCAGCAGCGGTATAAATTCACCCCTCCACTTT. Its translation: CASSGINSPLHF. Supplemented by reference TRBV9 and TRBJ1-6, the full variable domain reads DSGVTQTPKHLITATGQRVTLRCSPRSGDLSVYWYQQSLDQGLQFLIQYYNGEERAKGNILERFSAQQFPDLHSELNLSSLELGDSALYFCASSGINSPLHFGNGTRLTVT.

There are many counts of this clonotype. The V and J genes are TRBV4-3 and TRBJ1-6, with D possibly TRBD1 on 5 matching bases. The CDR3 is 16 residues long. The ends were cut back, 3 bases at V and 6 bases at J, with 15 bases in the middle. Per germline, CDR1 LGHNA and CDR2 YSLEER. CDR3 sequence reads: CASSQDSGTGNSPLHF. Written as DNA, the CDR3 is TGCGCCAGCAGCCAGGATTCAGGGACCGGTAATTCACCCCTCCACTTT.

This rearrangement joins TRBV18 to TRBJ2-3; no clear D gene. V lost 1 base, J lost 6 bases, and 8 bases lay in between. This CDR3 is built from 13 residues. Looked up from germline, CDR1 is KGHSH and CDR2 is LQKENI. In DNA form, the CDR3 reads TGTGCCAGCTCACCACACGCGAGGGATACGCAGTATTTT. The encoded protein is CASSPHARDTQYF.

Regarding this clonotype: This could be a read error, since a much larger clone is one nucleotide away. The chain uses TRBV29-1 and TRBJ2-5, with D possibly being TRBD2 (7 bases). CDR1 SQVTM and CDR2 ANQGSEA come from the germline V gene. CDR3 length: 14 residues. V gave up 7 bases and J gave up 1 base, with 16 bases separating them. The CDR3 region is CSAKRGGGQETQYF. The CDR3 region has the DNA TGCAGCGCCAAAAGAGGGGGGGGCCAAGAGACCCAGTACTTC.

This clonotype was counted a few times. The rearrangement uses TRBV12-3 or TRBV12-4 and TRBJ1-2, with D tentatively TRBD1 (6 bases). The CDR3 runs to 11 residues. V lost 5 bases and J lost 7, with 8 bases in between. The CDR3 reads CASSNRAGYTF. The CDR3 nucleotides read TGTGCCAGCAGTAACAGGGCTGGCTACACCTTC.

This rearrangement joins TRBV12-3 or TRBV12-4 to TRBJ2-6; perhaps TRBD2 as D (6 bases). Trimming shortened V by 6 bases and J by 2 bases, and 14 bases separated the two germline ends. This CDR3 spans 16 amino acids. As DNA, the CDR3 is TGTGCCAGCAGGGGGGGTTTCGGGACTGGGGCCAACGTCCTGACTTTC. Translating gives CASRGGFGTGANVLTF.

The chain carries TRBV6-6 and TRBJ1-2; the match to TRBD1 covers 7 bases. The J segment lost 4 bases and the V segment lost 5 bases, leaving 7 bases of the junction unmatched. This CDR3 has 14 amino acids. Germline CDR1 MNHNY, CDR2 SVGAGI (reference sequence). The CDR3: CASSVGQDTYGYTF. In nucleotides, the CDR3 is TGTGCCAGCAGTGTTGGACAGGATACCTATGGCTACACCTTC.

The chain couples TRBV27 to TRBJ1-2; D uncertain. Trimming took off 3 bases at V and 4 bases at J, with 9 bases between the two ends. The CDR3 runs 13 residues. Germline V CDR1 and CDR2: MNHEY, SMNVEV (reference sequence). Here the CDR3 DNA reads TGTGCCAGCAGTTTCCCCTCTGGCTATGGCTACACCTTC. Its translation is CASSFPSGYGYTF.

The chain links TRBV15 to TRBJ2-1; perhaps TRBD1 as D (6 bases). CDR3 length: 15 residues. In germline, CDR1 is LNHNV, CDR2 YYDKDF (reference sequence). Trimming shortened V by 5 bases and J by 4 bases, and 15 bases separated the two germline ends. This CDR3 reads CATSAPGAIYNEQFF. The CDR3 DNA reads as TGTGCCACCAGCGCTCCAGGGGCAATTTACAATGAGCAGTTCTTC.

This clonotype was seen ten or more times. This chain joins TRBV2 and TRBJ2-7; D is unclear. This CDR3 region has 12 residues. Germline V CDR1 and CDR2: SNHLY, FYNNEI. Trimming took 6 bases from V and 5 from J, leaving 11 bases between them. As DNA, the CDR3 is TGTGCCAGCAGCCTCCGAGTAGACGAGCAGTACTTC. This encodes CASSLRVDEQYF. The full variable domain, with the rest looked up from reference TRBV2 and TRBJ2-7, is EPEVTQTPSHQVTQMGQEVILRCVPISNHLYFYWYRQILGQKVEFLVSFYNNEISEKSEIFDDQFSVERPDGSNFTLKIRSTKLEDSAMYFCASSLRVDEQYFGPGTRLTVT.

The rearrangement uses TRBV4-3 and TRBJ1-4; no firm D call. V shed 1 base and J shed 7 bases, with 10 bases lying between them. CDR1 and CDR2 from the germline V gene are LGHNA and YSLEER. The CDR3 loop spans 14 amino acids. The CDR3 coding sequence is TGCGCCAGCAGCCAAGGGAGGGCGCGTGAAAAACTGTTTTTT. Amino acids: CASSQGRAREKLFF.

This rearrangement joins TRBV7-9 to TRBJ2-7; a possible D gene is TRBD1 (6 bases). V was trimmed by 6 bases and J by 7 bases, leaving 16 bases between them. This CDR3 has 13 amino acids. The V gene's germline CDR1 is SEHNR and CDR2 FQNEAQ (reference sequence). The chain's CDR3 is CASSPGQPREQYF. CDR3 coding DNA: TGTGCCAGCAGTCCAGGACAGCCCAGAGAGCAGTACTTC.

The rearrangement joins TRBV12-3 or TRBV12-4 to TRBJ2-3; D is possibly TRBD1 (6 bases). The V gene lost 5 bases and the J gene lost 10 bases, with 16 bases spanning the gap. CDR3 size: 13 residues. CDR3 amino acids: CASSVEDSTAQYF. CDR3 nucleotides: TGTGCCAGCAGTGTAGAGGACAGTACAGCGCAGTATTTT.

This clonotype was observed many times. The chain has TRBV5-1 and TRBJ2-1, with 8 bases fitting TRBD1. This CDR3 has 15 residues. Germline V lookup: CDR1 SGHRS, CDR2 YFSETQ. V trimming: 4 bases; J trimming: 2 bases; junction bases outside the gene matches: 5. The DNA of the CDR3 is TGCGCCAGCAGCCGGGGACAGGCGACCTACAATGAGCAGTTCTTC. Its protein product is CASSRGQATYNEQFF.

This chain uses TRBV6-2 or TRBV6-3 with TRBJ2-5, with 8 bases matching TRBD1. The CDR3 contains 16 residues. Germline V gene sequence: CDR1 MNHEY, CDR2 SVGEGT. The V segment lost 4 bases and the J segment 3 bases; nucleotides outside the gene matches: 10. The DNA of the CDR3 is TGTGCCAGCAGTTCCCGGCGGGACAGGCTAAAAGAGACCCAGTACTTC. Its protein product is CASSSRRDRLKETQYF.

This clonotype was observed at least ten times. This chain joins TRBV29-1 and TRBJ1-2, with 9 bases fitting TRBD1. This CDR3 has 11 residues. Germline V gene lookup returns CDR1 SQVTM and CDR2 ANQGSEA. The V segment lost 8 bases and the J segment 7 bases; nucleotides outside the gene matches: 5. The CDR3 bases are TGCAGCCTAAGGACAGGGGCTGGCTACACCTTC. Protein sequence: CSLRTGAGYTF.

Only a few counts were recorded for this clonotype. The chain combines TRBV12-3 or TRBV12-4 with TRBJ1-2; D is possibly TRBD1 (5 bases). The V end was cut by 5 bases, the J end by 6 bases, with 13 bases between. This CDR3 is 13 amino acids long. Here the CDR3 reads CASSPWGGDGYTF. CDR3 nucleotides: TGTGCCAGCAGTCCTTGGGGGGGAGATGGCTACACCTTC.

The V call is TRBV5-1, the J call TRBJ1-4, with 8 bases identical to TRBD1. The CDR3 runs to 15 residues. The ends lost 0 bases at V and 8 bases at J; junction bases unmatched: 6. In germline, CDR1 is SGHRS, CDR2 YFSETQ. CDR3 nucleotide sequence: TGCGCCAGCAGCTTGGCCTACAGGGGGAACGAAAAACTGTTTTTT. Amino acids: CASSLAYRGNEKLFF.

This clonotype occurred a few times. The chain employs TRBV13 and TRBJ2-5, with 7 bases lining up with TRBD2. V lost 0 bases and J lost 3; bases outside the gene matches: 7. Germline CDR1 reads PRHDT; CDR2 reads FYEKMQ (reference sequence). The CDR3 loop spans 16 amino acids. The CDR3 DNA reads as TGTGCCAGCAGCTTAGGTGGGAGCGGGGTCAAAGAGACCCAGTACTTC. Amino acids: CASSLGGSGVKETQYF.

This clonotype occurred a few times. The gene calls are TRBV14 and TRBJ2-1; 10 bases map to TRBD1. The CDR3 consists of 16 residues. V was pared by 4 bases and J by 6 bases, with 9 bases of the junction left unmatched. CDR1 and CDR2 (germline): SGHDN, FVKESK. The CDR3 bases are TGTGCCAGCAGCCTAACTTGGGGGACAGGGGTCAATGAGCAGTTCTTC. This gives the protein CASSLTWGTGVNEQFF. Drawing the rest from reference TRBV14 and TRBJ2-1, the complete variable domain is EAGVTQFPSHSVIEKGQTVTLRCDPISGHDNLYWYRRVMGKEIKFLLHFVKESKQDESGMPNNRFLAERTGGTYSTLKVQPAELEDSGVYFCASSLTWGTGVNEQFFGPGTRLTVL.

In this sample, this clonotype turned up a few times. The chain couples TRBV3-1 to TRBJ1-2, with D perhaps matching TRBD1 (5 bases). The germline V and J ends were trimmed by 3 bases and 4 bases, with 15 bases remaining between them. CDR3 length: 15 residues. Germline V gives CDR1 LGHDT, CDR2 YNNKEL (reference sequence). The CDR3 sequence is CASSQKRRRGYGYTF. In DNA form, the CDR3 reads TGTGCCAGCAGCCAGAAAAGACGGAGGGGCTATGGCTACACCTTC.